One sample yielded the 28 T cell receptor beta chains listed below, sequenced in a study of cytomegalovirus exposure and HLA in healthy donors. PCR involved 60 Vbeta and 13 Jbeta primers. This table comes from immunoSEQ multiplex PCR, and its TCRdb copy is limited to in-frame clones, with some not included. The top ten hold approximately 0.51% of the sample, which has around 190,000 clones, approximately 80% seen once. What was sequenced was PBMCs. These receptors were collected from a woman between 50 and 59 years old in good health and CMV-seronegative.

The chain joins TRBV19 to TRBJ2-3; TRBD2 matches 8 bases. The CDR3 has 16 amino acids. Germline assignment: CDR1 LNHDA and CDR2 SQIVND (reference sequence). The V gene end was trimmed by 8 bases and the J gene end by 0 bases; junction bases not matched to a gene: 10. The CDR3 reads CASSTGGFPSTDTQYF. The CDR3 DNA sequence: TGTGCCAGTTCGACGGGGGGGTTTCCCAGCACAGATACGCAGTATTTT.

The J gene is TRBJ2-5, the V gene TRBV28; 12 nucleotides agree with TRBD2. CDR3 length: 16 amino acids. The ends lost 4 bases at V and 2 bases at J; junction bases unmatched: 5. Germline CDR1 MDHEN, CDR2 SYDVKM. CDR3 sequence reads: CASSSPGTSGQETQYF. The CDR3 bases are TGTGCCAGCAGTTCTCCCGGGACTAGCGGGCAAGAGACCCAGTACTTC. The full variable domain, with the rest looked up from reference TRBV28 and TRBJ2-5, is DVKVTQSSRYLVKRTGEKVFLECVQDMDHENMFWYRQDPGLGLRLIYFSYDVKMKEKGDIPEGYSVSREKKERFSLILESASTNQTSMYLCASSSPGTSGQETQYFGPGTRLLVL.

The chain uses TRBV30 and TRBJ1-5; 11 bases are a match to TRBD1. This CDR3 is built from 16 residues. Germline V gives CDR1 GTSNPN, CDR2 SVGIG (reference sequence). V lost 1 base, J lost 4 bases, and 6 bases stayed unmatched. For the CDR3, the DNA is TGTGCCTGGAGTGACCGGGACAGGGGGGGGAATCAGCCCCAGCATTTT. This gives the protein CAWSDRDRGGNQPQHF.

A few counts support this clone. J is TRBJ1-2 and V is TRBV6-5; tentatively, D is TRBD1 (5 bases). V lost 0 bases and J lost 8, with 16 bases in between. The CDR3 totals 15 residues. Germline loops: CDR1 MNHEY, CDR2 SVGAGI. The CDR3 sequence is CASSYSQGTGEGYTF. The CDR3 DNA reads TGTGCCAGCAGTTACTCCCAGGGAACTGGGGAAGGCTACACCTTC.

The table lists this clone with a count of one. The chain recombines TRBV18 with TRBJ1-4; D is ambiguous. V was pared by 6 bases and J by 5 bases, with 13 bases between. CDR1 KGHSH and CDR2 LQKENI come from the germline V gene. The CDR3 contains 14 residues. As DNA, the CDR3 is TGTGCCAGCTCCTTAGGAAGGGAGAATGAAAAACTGTTTTTT. This codes for CASSLGRENEKLFF.

The chain combines TRBV2 with TRBJ1-6; D is unresolved. The V end lost 4 bases, the J end lost 7 bases, and 14 bases lay between the germline ends. The CDR3 sequence is 15 residues long. Germline V CDR1 and CDR2: SNHLY, FYNNEI. The CDR3 DNA sequence: TGTGCCAGCAGTGCACAGTCGATTTCAAATTCACCCCTCCACTTT. Its protein is CASSAQSISNSPLHF.

This chain uses TRBV6-6 with TRBJ2-4; D is undetermined. CDR1 is MNHNY, CDR2 SVGAGI, per germline (reference sequence). The CDR3 covers 16 residues. V was trimmed by 5 bases and J by 0 bases, leaving 14 bases between them. The CDR3 DNA reads as TGTGCCAGCAGTACGTACAGAGATCTAGCCAAAAACATTCAGTACTTC. This codes for CASSTYRDLAKNIQYF.

About this clone itself: A junction boundary mismatches the germline segment, possibly from a read error. The sample holds other DNA sequences that translate to the same CDR3. V is TRBV29-1 and J is TRBJ1-1; D not resolved. The CDR3 has 11 residues. The germline V gene has CDR1 SQVTM and CDR2 ANQGSEA. The CDR3 loop reads CGGQTNTEAFF. The CDR3 DNA reads as TGCGGAGGGCAAACCAACACTGAGGCTTTCTTT.

The chain recombines TRBV5-4 with TRBJ2-5; 11 nucleotides match TRBD2. V shed 4 bases, J shed 3 bases, and the junction held 8 bases outside the gene matches. The CDR3 runs 16 residues. Germline CDR1 and CDR2: SGHNT and YYREEE (reference sequence). The chain's CDR3 is CASSTLAGGREETQYF. The CDR3 DNA reads TGTGCCAGCAGCACCCTAGCGGGGGGCCGGGAAGAGACCCAGTACTTC.

This chain uses TRBV7-9 with TRBJ1-2; unclear D gene. The CDR3 runs 15 residues. Trimming removed 2 bases from V and 7 bases from J, with 17 bases in between. CDR1 SEHNR and CDR2 FQNEAQ come from the germline V gene (reference sequence). The DNA of the CDR3 is TGTGCCAGCAGCTTAAGTGCAGGCTCGCGACGTGGCTACACCTTC. Translating it yields CASSLSAGSRRGYTF.

The chain recombines TRBV27 with TRBJ2-2; 7 positions agree with TRBD2. Germline V gene lookup returns CDR1 MNHEY and CDR2 SMNVEV (reference sequence). The ends lost 4 bases at V and 3 bases at J; junction bases unmatched: 11. There are 17 residues in the CDR3. The CDR3 nucleotides read TGTGCCAGCAGTTACACTAGCGTATTAGCGCACACCGGGGAGCTGTTTTTT. Translating it yields CASSYTSVLAHTGELFF.

This rearrangement joins TRBV5-1 to TRBJ2-7; TRBD1 matches 8 bases. J gave up 3 bases and V 4 bases, and 15 bases lay outside the gene matches. Looked up from germline, CDR1 is SGHRS and CDR2 is YFSETQ. CDR3 length: 17 amino acids. CDR3 DNA sequence: TGCGCCAGCAGCCCGGGGACAGGTGGGGCGTTAATCTACGAGCAGTACTTC. Translating gives CASSPGTGGALIYEQYF.

This chain connects TRBV9 to TRBJ2-3, with 14 bases matching TRBD2. Germline V gene lookup returns CDR1 SGDLS and CDR2 YYNGEE. The CDR3 is made up of 17 amino acids. Germline trimming cut 3 bases from V and 6 bases from J; bases unmatched to any gene: 9. CDR3 loop: CASSERTSGGFLDTQYF. DNA of the CDR3: TGTGCCAGCAGCGAGAGGACTAGCGGGGGGTTCTTGGATACGCAGTATTTT.

Of note for this clone: One end of the junction does not line up with germline, which may come from a read error. The CDR3: CSSSSWDRGNRNTIYF. In nucleotides, the CDR3 is TGTTCCAGCAGCTCCTGGGACAGGGGGAATAGAAACACCATATATTTT. The chain is built from TRBV7-9 and TRBJ1-3; 11 bases map to TRBD1. The CDR3 runs 16 residues. The germline CDR1 and CDR2 sequences are SEHNR and FQNEAQ (reference sequence).

This clone has only a few counts. V is TRBV5-1 and J is TRBJ1-2; perhaps TRBD1 as D (5 bases). Germline V gene sequence: CDR1 SGHRS, CDR2 YFSETQ. The CDR3 consists of 13 residues. The V gene lost 4 bases and the J gene lost 8 bases, with 15 bases spanning the gap. The CDR3 loop reads CASSVQGASGYTF. The CDR3 nucleotides are TGCGCCAGCAGCGTGCAGGGCGCATCCGGCTACACCTTC.

This sequence joins TRBV2 and TRBJ2-5; 8 bases agree with TRBD2. Germline V gene data show CDR1 as SNHLY and CDR2 as FYNNEI. The J segment lost 5 bases and the V segment lost 5 bases, leaving 16 bases of the junction unmatched. There are 17 residues in the CDR3. In DNA, the CDR3 is TGTGCCAGCAGTCCCGACTGGCGGGGGGTAGGTTCGGAGACCCAGTACTTC. Protein: CASSPDWRGVGSETQYF.

This chain joins TRBV7-2 and TRBJ1-3; tentatively, D is TRBD1 (5 bases). The V end lost 2 bases, the J end lost 3 bases, and 11 bases lay between the germline ends. The CDR3 runs to 15 residues. The germline gives CDR1 SGHTA, CDR2 FQGNSA. CDR3 sequence (DNA): TGTGCCAGCAGCTTAATTGGGGGGAGTGGAAACACCATATATTTT. This encodes CASSLIGGSGNTIYF.

The chain carries TRBV30 and TRBJ1-5, with D possibly TRBD1 on 6 matching bases. The V and J ends lost 2 bases and 2 bases respectively, with 19 bases between them. This CDR3 has 17 residues. Per the germline V gene, CDR1 is GTSNPN and CDR2 is SVGIG (reference sequence). Written as DNA, the CDR3 is TGTGCCTGGAGTCCCTCCCCCTACAGGGATGGCAATCAGCCCCAGCATTTT. Encoded protein: CAWSPSPYRDGNQPQHF.

This chain connects TRBV5-1 to TRBJ2-7, with 7 bases aligning to TRBD1. This CDR3 region has 15 residues. Germline lookup yields CDR1 SGHRS and CDR2 YFSETQ. V trimming: 4 bases; J trimming: 2 bases; junction bases outside the gene matches: 9. The CDR3 reads CASSPGTGEAYEQYF. In DNA, the CDR3 is TGCGCCAGCAGCCCGGGTACAGGGGAAGCCTACGAGCAGTACTTC.

This clone was detected only a few times. CDR3 DNA sequence: TGTGCCAGCAGCCCTACCCTGGGAAACACCATATATTTT. Its translation: CASSPTLGNTIYF. This chain joins TRBV7-3 and TRBJ1-3; D unresolved. V gave up 5 bases and J gave up 4 bases, with 9 bases separating them. The CDR3 sequence is 13 residues long. CDR1 SGHTA and CDR2 FQGTGA come from the germline V gene.

The rearrangement uses TRBV6-1 and TRBJ1-2; D ambiguous. The CDR3 is 13 amino acids. Germline values: CDR1 MNHNS, CDR2 SASEGT. V lost 4 bases to trimming and J lost 5 bases, with 11 bases between them. CDR3 nucleotide sequence: TGTGCCAGCAGTGGAGGAGGAAGGTATGGCTACACCTTC. It specifies CASSGGGRYGYTF.

This clone was detected once. The chain combines TRBV27 with TRBJ1-5, with 10 bases matching TRBD1. CDR1 is MNHEY and CDR2 is SMNVEV in the germline V gene (reference sequence). This CDR3 contains 16 residues. V dropped 3 bases and J dropped 7; count of bases not matched to a gene: 9. The CDR3 sequence is CASSLSGTGAGQPQHF. Here the CDR3 DNA reads TGTGCCAGCAGTTTGTCCGGGACAGGGGCTGGACAGCCCCAGCATTTT.

The CDR3 spells CSVVRGEDTGELFF. In DNA form, the CDR3 reads TGCAGCGTTGTCAGGGGAGAGGACACCGGGGAGCTGTTTTTT. The chain joins TRBV29-1 to TRBJ2-2; a weak D match, TRBD1 (6 bases). Trimming shortened V by 4 bases and J by 3 bases, and 12 bases separated the two germline ends. The CDR3 runs to 14 residues. Germline V gives CDR1 SQVTM, CDR2 ANQGSEA.

J is TRBJ2-1 and V is TRBV5-4; 11 nucleotides agree with TRBD1. Germline CDR1 is SGHNT and CDR2 is YYREEE (reference sequence). Trimming at V came to 4 bases and at J to 6 bases, leaving 12 bases not matched to a gene. This CDR3 spans 17 amino acids. The CDR3 protein is CASSRTGGVRKTNEQFF. DNA for the CDR3: TGTGCCAGCAGCCGGACAGGGGGCGTAAGGAAGACCAATGAGCAGTTCTTC.

The rearrangement joins TRBV7-9 to TRBJ2-5, with TRBD1 identical over 7 bases. Germline CDR1 and CDR2: SEHNR and FQNEAQ (reference sequence). V dropped 10 bases and J dropped 3; count of bases not matched to a gene: 14. CDR3 length: 15 amino acids. The CDR3 spells CAIPSSRTGEETQYF. CDR3 DNA sequence: TGTGCCATTCCGTCTTCCCGTACAGGGGAAGAGACCCAGTACTTC. The full variable domain, completed using reference TRBV7-9 and TRBJ2-5, is DTGVSQNPRHKITKRGQNVTFRCDPISEHNRLYWYRQTLGQGPEFLTYFQNEAQLEKSRLLSDRFSAERPKGSFSTLEIQRTEQGDSAMYLCAIPSSRTGEETQYFGPGTRLLVL.

The chain uses TRBV7-2 and TRBJ2-5; the D gene is possibly TRBD2 (6 bases). Germline V lookup: CDR1 SGHTA, CDR2 FQGNSA. V gave up 2 bases and J gave up 5 bases, with 9 bases separating them. The length of the CDR3 is 13 residues. Here the CDR3 DNA reads TGTGCCAGCAGCTTATCGGCGGGGGAGACCCAGTACTTC. Its protein is CASSLSAGETQYF.

The rearrangement links TRBV5-1 to TRBJ2-2; 8 positions match TRBD1. In germline, CDR1 is SGHRS, CDR2 YFSETQ. The CDR3 length is 18 residues. V trimming: 4 bases; J trimming: 6 bases; junction bases outside the gene matches: 17. Here the CDR3 DNA reads TGCGCCAGCAGCCCAACCGGGACAGGCCGCCCCCCCTCCGGGGAGCTGTTTTTT. This encodes CASSPTGTGRPPSGELFF. The whole variable domain, filled in from reference TRBV5-1 and TRBJ2-2, reads KAGVTQTPRYLIKTRGQQVTLSCSPISGHRSVSWYQQTPGQGLQFLFEYFSETQRNKGNFPGRFSGRQFSNSRSEMNVSTLELGDSALYLCASSPTGTGRPPSGELFFGEGSRLTVL.

V gene TRBV5-8 combines with J gene TRBJ2-5; TRBD1 agrees at 9 bases. V was clipped by 4 bases and J by 6 bases; unmatched bases: 7. CDR1 SGHTS and CDR2 YDEGEE come from the germline V gene. This CDR3 has 14 amino acids. CDR3 nucleotide sequence: TGTGCCAGCAGCCCCGGGACAGGGACTCAGACCCAGTACTTC. This translates into CASSPGTGTQTQYF. Variable domain in full (rest from reference TRBV5-8 and TRBJ2-5): EAGVTQSPTHLIKTRGQQATLRCSPISGHTSVYWYQQALGLGLQFLLWYDEGEERNRGNFPPRFSGRQFPNYSSELNVNALELEDSALYLCASSPGTGTQTQYFGPGTRLLVL.